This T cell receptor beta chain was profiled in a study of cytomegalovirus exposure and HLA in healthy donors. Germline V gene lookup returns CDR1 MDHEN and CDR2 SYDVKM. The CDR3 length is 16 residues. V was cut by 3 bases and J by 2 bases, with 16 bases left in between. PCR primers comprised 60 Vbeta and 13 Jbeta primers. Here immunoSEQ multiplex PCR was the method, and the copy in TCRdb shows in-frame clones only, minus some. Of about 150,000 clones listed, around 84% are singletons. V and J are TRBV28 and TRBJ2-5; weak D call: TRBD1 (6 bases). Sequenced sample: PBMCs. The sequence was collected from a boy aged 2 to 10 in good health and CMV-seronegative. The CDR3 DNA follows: TGTGCCAGCAGTTTTTTTCCAAACAGGGAGCAAGAGACCCAGTACTTC. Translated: CASSFFPNREQETQYF.